The rows below give T cell receptor beta chains drawn from one sample of a study of cytomegalovirus exposure and HLA in healthy donors. The repertoire was sequenced with immunoSEQ multiplex PCR; TCRdb's copy has only in-frame clones and lacks some. Of 85,000 to 100,000 clones listed, about 76% were seen once; the top ten hold about 5%. The source material was PBMCs. The receptors were gathered from a woman aged 40-49 years in good health and CMV-seronegative. CDR3s include the opening cysteine and the closing phenylalanine or tryptophan. A D gene is named only where the DNA matches it firmly. Clone size is given for some rows only: seen once, a few or many times, or a class if the clone is expanded.

v_gene	abundance	j_gene	d_gene	CDR3aa	CDR3nt
TRBV15	-	TRBJ2-3	TRBD2	CATRGTSGGSTDTQYF	TGTGCCACCAGGGGGACTAGCGGGGGGAGCACAGATACGCAGTATTTT
TRBV5-6	-	TRBJ1-6	-	CASRDSGFNSPLHF	TGTGCCAGCAGGGACAGCGGTTTTAATTCACCCCTCCACTTT
TRBV7-9	-	TRBJ2-1	-	CASAIGADLSYNEQFF	TGTGCCAGCGCCATTGGGGCAGACCTCTCCTACAATGAGCAGTTCTTC
TRBV7-9	-	TRBJ1-1	-	CASSRTGNTEAFF	TGTGCCAGCAGTCGAACCGGGAACACTGAAGCTTTCTTT
TRBV5-1	-	TRBJ2-3	TRBD1	CASSPGQGLITDTQYF	TGCGCCAGCAGCCCCGGACAGGGCCTTATCACAGATACGCAGTATTTT
TRBV7-3	-	TRBJ2-3	-	CASSATPQGYDTQYF	TGTGCCAGCAGCGCCACCCCCCAGGGGTACGATACGCAGTATTTT
TRBV18	-	TRBJ1-3	-	CASSPRSSSGNTIYF	TGTGCCAGCTCACCCCGTAGTAGCTCTGGAAACACCATATATTTT
TRBV4-1	-	TRBJ1-1	-	CASSQESRTEAFF	TGCGCCAGCAGCCAAGAATCTCGCACTGAAGCTTTCTTT
TRBV6-1	-	TRBJ1-1	-	CASSPTHSGRTEAFF	TGTGCCAGCAGTCCCACCCACAGCGGTCGCACTGAAGCTTTCTTT
TRBV18	-	TRBJ1-1	TRBD1	CASSPDRGVSNTEAFF	TGTGCCAGCTCACCAGACAGGGGCGTATCGAACACTGAAGCTTTCTTT
TRBV25-1	-	TRBJ1-1	-	CASSEPLPGTEAFF	TGTGCCAGCAGTGAACCCCTCCCGGGCACTGAAGCTTTCTTT
TRBV27	-	TRBJ2-1	-	CASSPLTSNEQFF	TGTGCCAGCAGTCCACTGACTTCTAATGAGCAGTTCTTC
TRBV5-1	-	TRBJ2-1	TRBD2	CASSPDRGGVNEQFF	TGCGCCAGCAGCCCGGACCGCGGGGGAGTTAATGAGCAGTTCTTC
TRBV4-1	few	TRBJ1-5	TRBD1	CASSQTWGQGGDSNQPQHF	TGCGCCAGCAGCCAAACCTGGGGACAGGGTGGGGATAGCAATCAGCCCCAGCATTTT
TRBV27	-	TRBJ2-1	TRBD2	CASTSGGSYNEQFF	TGTGCCAGCACCTCGGGGGGATCCTACAATGAGCAGTTCTTC
TRBV6-5	-	TRBJ1-4	-	CASSYSSGRPNEKLFF	TGTGCCAGCAGTTACTCGAGCGGACGGCCTAATGAAAAACTGTTTTTT
TRBV5-1	-	TRBJ1-1	TRBD1	CASSLAPGTGANTEAFF	TGCGCCAGCAGCTTGGCTCCCGGAACAGGGGCTAACACTGAAGCTTTCTTT
TRBV7-2	-	TRBJ1-6	-	CASSLVRSNSPLHF	TGTGCCAGCAGCTTAGTCAGATCTAATTCACCCCTCCACTTT
TRBV5-1	-	TRBJ2-1	TRBD1	CASSWTGWGDEQFF	TGCGCCAGCAGCTGGACAGGGTGGGGCGATGAGCAGTTCTTC
TRBV19	-	TRBJ1-1	TRBD1	CASSLTGGDTEAFF	TGTGCCAGTAGTCTGACAGGGGGCGACACTGAAGCTTTCTTT
TRBV7-6	few	TRBJ2-2	TRBD1	CASSSSPSPGQGGSTGELFF	TGTGCCAGCAGCTCATCGCCCTCTCCGGGACAGGGGGGATCGACCGGGGAGCTGTTTTTT